Listed here is a single TCR beta chain. Method: immunoSEQ multiplex PCR; TCRdb's copy keeps in-frame clones and lacks some. The sample includes approximately 400,000 clones, 95% of them seen just once. These data originate in a study of shared T cell receptors in the human thymus. This CDR3 region has 15 residues. Germline V gives CDR1 SGHDN, CDR2 FVKESK. Trimming left V 4 bases short and J 0 bases short, with 10 bases between. The specimen sequenced was thymocytes. The J gene is TRBJ1-3, the V gene TRBV14; D is ambiguous. The sequence was collected from a human donor. For the CDR3, the DNA is TGTGCCAGCAGCCGTCGACGGAGCTCTGGAAACACCATATATTTT. The encoded protein is CASSRRRSSGNTIYF.